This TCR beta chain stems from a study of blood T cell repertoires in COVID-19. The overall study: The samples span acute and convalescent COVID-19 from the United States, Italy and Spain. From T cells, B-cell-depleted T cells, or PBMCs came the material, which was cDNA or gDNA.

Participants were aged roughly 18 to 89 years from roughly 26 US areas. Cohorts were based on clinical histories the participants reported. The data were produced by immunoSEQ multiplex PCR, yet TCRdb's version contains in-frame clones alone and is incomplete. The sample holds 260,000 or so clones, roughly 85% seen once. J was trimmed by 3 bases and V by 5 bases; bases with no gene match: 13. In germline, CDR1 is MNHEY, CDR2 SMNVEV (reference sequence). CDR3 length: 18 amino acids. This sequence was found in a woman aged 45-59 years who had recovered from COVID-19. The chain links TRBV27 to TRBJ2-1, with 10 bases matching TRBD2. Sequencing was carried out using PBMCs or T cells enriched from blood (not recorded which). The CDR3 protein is CASSPEFLAGGYYNEQFF. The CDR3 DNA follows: TGTGCCAGCAGTCCGGAATTTTTAGCGGGAGGCTACTACAATGAGCAGTTCTTC.